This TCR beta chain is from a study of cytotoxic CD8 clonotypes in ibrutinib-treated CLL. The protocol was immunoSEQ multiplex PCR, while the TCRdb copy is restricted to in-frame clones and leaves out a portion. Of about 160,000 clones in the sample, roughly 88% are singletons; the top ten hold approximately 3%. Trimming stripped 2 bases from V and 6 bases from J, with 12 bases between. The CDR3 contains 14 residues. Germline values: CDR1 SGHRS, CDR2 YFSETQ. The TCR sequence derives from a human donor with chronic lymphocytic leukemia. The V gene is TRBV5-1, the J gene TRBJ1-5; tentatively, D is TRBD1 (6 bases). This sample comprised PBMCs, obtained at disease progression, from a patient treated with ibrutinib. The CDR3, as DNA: TGCGCCAGCAGCTTTAGAGGGGGAAGTCAGCCCCAGCATTTT. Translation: CASSFRGGSQPQHF.